Below are 17 T cell receptor beta chains sequenced from a single sample in a study of metastatic and nonmetastatic thyroid tumors. Thyroid surgery took place with no prior treatment in any patient. With MiXCR, TCRdb called clones anew from the PCR reads. The sample has roughly 23,000 clones, about 21% seen once. The sample taken for sequencing was blood. The receptor set was obtained from a male donor with papillary thyroid cancer or a benign thyroid nodule (not recorded which). Some clones in this sample may be carry-over from other donors' samples.

Details on this clone: A junction end diverges from the germline sequence, so it may reflect a read error. This chain joins TRBV6-1 and TRBJ1-2, with D tentatively TRBD1 (6 bases). The CDR3 has 13 residues. CDR1 is MNHNS and CDR2 is SASEGT in the germline V gene. In DNA, the CDR3 is TGTGCCTGCAGGCTAGGCAGGGGATATGGCTACACCTTC. It codes for CACRLGRGYGYTF.

This clone was detected ten times or more. The chain joins TRBV28 to TRBJ2-5; D assignment may be TRBD1 or TRBD2 (5 bases each). The CDR3 extends over 15 amino acids. Germline CDR1 and CDR2: MDHEN and SYDVKM. V shed 4 bases and J shed 4 bases, with 16 bases lying between them. The CDR3 region is CASSSGTLTRETQYF. CDR3 DNA: TGTGCCAGCAGTTCAGGGACCCTCACTCGAGAGACCCAGTACTTC.

This clone was recorded many times. The chain links TRBV5-1 to TRBJ2-3, with D possibly being TRBD2 (5 bases). V was trimmed by 4 bases and J by 7 bases, leaving 10 bases between them. This CDR3 contains 12 residues. The germline V gene has CDR1 SGHRS and CDR2 YFSETQ. This chain's CDR3 is CASSKPGNTQYF. CDR3 coding DNA: TGCGCCAGCAGCAAGCCGGGGAATACGCAGTATTTT. Drawing the rest from reference TRBV5-1 and TRBJ2-3, the complete variable domain is KAGVTQTPRYLIKTRGQQVTLSCSPISGHRSVSWYQQTPGQGLQFLFEYFSETQRNKGNFPGRFSGRQFSNSRSEMNVSTLELGDSALYLCASSKPGNTQYFGPGTRLTVL.

This clone was seen many times. The genes are TRBV18 and TRBJ1-1; no clear D gene. Germline lookup yields CDR1 KGHSH and CDR2 LQKENI. The CDR3 loop spans 15 amino acids. V gave up 2 bases and J gave up 0 bases, with 10 bases separating them. The CDR3 region has the DNA TGTGCCAGCTCACCAAGTACGCGGATGAACACTGAAGCTTTCTTT. Protein: CASSPSTRMNTEAFF.

This clone was counted at least ten times. The chain is built from TRBV7-2 and TRBJ2-5; no reliable D call. The CDR3 consists of 13 residues. Trimming took off 0 bases at V and 5 bases at J, with 7 bases between the two ends. Per the germline V gene, CDR1 is SGHTA and CDR2 is FQGNSA. The CDR3 here is CASSLALAETQYF. DNA of the CDR3: TGTGCCAGCAGCTTAGCGTTAGCTGAGACCCAGTACTTC.

Concerning this clone itself: This CDR3 is missing its conserved last phenylalanine or tryptophan, likely due to a read error. No DNA is shown, since the ends of the CDR3 on it are uncertain; the CDR3 is the one TCRdb lists. This chain's CDR3 is CASSLELGSNEQIY. J is TRBJ2-1 and V is TRBV28; no check of the table's D call, TRBD2, against the DNA was made. The CDR3 is made up of 14 amino acids, end residues included. Germline loops: CDR1 MDHEN, CDR2 SYDVKM.

This clone was detected a few times. The chain has TRBV6-1 and TRBJ1-2, with D tentatively TRBD1 (5 bases). Germline CDR1 reads MNHNS; CDR2 reads SASEGT. The germline V and J ends were trimmed by 5 bases and 3 bases, with 16 bases remaining between them. The CDR3 consists of 15 residues. CDR3 amino acids: CASSKTVGAYYGYTF. CDR3 DNA: TGTGCCAGCAGTAAGACAGTGGGCGCCTACTATGGCTACACCTTC.

This clone showed up many times. The rearrangement uses TRBV30 and TRBJ2-1; tentatively, D is TRBD2 (7 bases). The CDR3 contains 15 residues. Germline V gene data show CDR1 as GTSNPN and CDR2 as SVGIG (reference sequence). Trimming shortened V by 0 bases and J by 7 bases, and 16 bases separated the two germline ends. The CDR3 loop reads CAWSVPRGAANEQFF. The CDR3 DNA follows: TGTGCCTGGAGTGTCCCCCGGGGGGCCGCAAATGAGCAGTTCTTC. The entire variable domain, with the rest obtained from reference TRBV30 and TRBJ2-1, is as follows: SQTIHQWPATLVQPVGSPLSLECTVEGTSNPNLYWYRQAAGRGLQLLFYSVGIGQISSEVPQNLSASRPQDRQFILSSKKLLLSDSGFYLCAWSVPRGAANEQFFGPGTRLTVL.

This clone appeared many times. The chain has TRBV27 and TRBJ1-4; 8 bases map to TRBD1. Germline CDR1 MNHEY, CDR2 SMNVEV (reference sequence). V was pared by 4 bases and J by 1 base, with 8 bases of the junction left unmatched. The CDR3 runs 17 residues. CDR3 region: CASSSDREEETNEKLFF. The CDR3 coding sequence is TGTGCCAGCAGTTCGGACAGGGAGGAGGAAACTAATGAAAAACTGTTTTTT.

CDR3 region: CASSQSGTESYGYTF. The CDR3 coding sequence is TGCGCCAGCAGCCAGTCCGGGACCGAGAGCTATGGCTACACCTTC. The V and J genes are TRBV4-1 and TRBJ1-2; a possible D gene is TRBD1 (5 bases). Germline lookup yields CDR1 MGHRA and CDR2 YSYEKL. V lost 3 bases and J 4 bases, leaving 15 bases between the germline ends. This CDR3 is 15 amino acids long.

This clone has ten or more counts. The chain couples TRBV2 to TRBJ1-6; unclear D gene. The germline CDR1 and CDR2 sequences are SNHLY and FYNNEI. V lost 0 bases and J lost 10, with 7 bases in between. This CDR3 comprises 13 residues. DNA of the CDR3: TGTGCCAGCAGTGAAGCGAACCAATCACCCCTCCACTTT. Encoded protein: CASSEANQSPLHF. The whole variable domain, remainder taken from reference TRBV2 and TRBJ1-6, is EPEVTQTPSHQVTQMGQEVILRCVPISNHLYFYWYRQILGQKVEFLVSFYNNEISEKSEIFDDQFSVERPDGSNFTLKIRSTKLEDSAMYFCASSEANQSPLHFGNGTRLTVT.

This chain joins TRBV6-1 and TRBJ1-1, with D possibly matching TRBD1 (5 bases). The CDR3 extends over 15 amino acids. V lost 10 bases, J lost 5 bases, and 23 bases lay in between. Germline assignment: CDR1 MNHNS and CDR2 SASEGT. Here the CDR3 DNA reads TGTGCCATCACCTCTGGTATCGGGGGATCGACTGAAGCTTTCTTT. This gives the protein CAITSGIGGSTEAFF.

There are many counts of this clone. The chain links TRBV9 to TRBJ2-3, with a tentative D call TRBD2 (5 bases). The V end lost 0 bases, the J end lost 1 base, and 12 bases lay between the germline ends. CDR1 SGDLS and CDR2 YYNGEE come from the germline V gene. The CDR3 length is 16 residues. The CDR3 DNA sequence: TGTGCCAGCAGCGTAGTTAGCGAGGGAGGCACAGATACGCAGTATTTT. Translation: CASSVVSEGGTDTQYF.

This clone was found many times. V gene TRBV6-1 combines with J gene TRBJ1-1; a weak D match, TRBD1 (6 bases). The germline V gene encodes CDR1 MNHNS and CDR2 SASEGT. The CDR3 loop spans 13 amino acids. V was cut by 3 bases and J by 1 base, with 6 bases left in between. Written as DNA, the CDR3 is TGTGCCAGCAGTGAGGGACAGAACACTGAAGCTTTCTTT. This gives the protein CASSEGQNTEAFF.

This clone was observed a handful of times. The chain has TRBV19 and TRBJ2-7; 9 bases match TRBD1. The germline gives CDR1 LNHDA, CDR2 SQIVND (reference sequence). V was pared by 1 base and J by 3 bases, with 4 bases of the junction left unmatched. This CDR3 has 15 residues. CDR3 nucleotide sequence: TGTGCCAGTAGTATAGTAGACAGGGGGAACTACGAGCAGTACTTC. Translated: CASSIVDRGNYEQYF.

This clone has at least ten counts. The V and J genes are TRBV28 and TRBJ1-1; D not certain. CDR3 length: 13 residues. CDR1 and CDR2 (germline): MDHEN, SYDVKM. Between the trimmed V and J ends, which lost 2 bases and 6 bases, there was a span of 10 bases. CDR3 loop: CASSLGGQPEAFF. DNA for the CDR3: TGTGCCAGCAGTTTAGGAGGTCAGCCTGAAGCTTTCTTT.

A remark on this clone: The CDR3 carries no conserved terminal phenylalanine or tryptophan, so it likely arises from a read error. The DNA is left out, because the CDR3 cannot be placed on it with certainty; the CDR3 is given as TCRdb lists it. This chain links TRBV20-1 with TRBJ2-3; TRBD2, the D gene given by the table, was not confirmed from the DNA. Per the germline V gene, CDR1 is DFQATT and CDR2 is SNEGSKA (reference sequence). The CDR3 spans 11 amino acids, including both terminal residues. The CDR3 sequence: CSASPTRTHND.